This entry is about one TCR beta chain. This specimen belongs to a study of cytomegalovirus exposure and HLA in healthy donors. PCR employed 60 Vbeta and 13 Jbeta primers. Some clones are missing from TCRdb's copy, which holds only in-frame ones; the method was immunoSEQ multiplex PCR. The sample holds over 150,000 clones, about 80% seen once. This TCR was recovered from a man younger than 45 in good health and CMV-seropositive. The sequencing input was PBMCs.

The CDR3 DNA reads as TGTGCCAGCAGCTTAGCGTTGTCCCAGTCGATTAGCAATCAGCCCCAGCATTTT. Translating it yields CASSLALSQSISNQPQHF. The gene calls are TRBV7-2 and TRBJ1-5; D is undetermined. This CDR3 contains 18 residues. Germline values: CDR1 SGHTA, CDR2 FQGNSA. V was pared by 0 bases and J by 0 bases, with 15 bases between.